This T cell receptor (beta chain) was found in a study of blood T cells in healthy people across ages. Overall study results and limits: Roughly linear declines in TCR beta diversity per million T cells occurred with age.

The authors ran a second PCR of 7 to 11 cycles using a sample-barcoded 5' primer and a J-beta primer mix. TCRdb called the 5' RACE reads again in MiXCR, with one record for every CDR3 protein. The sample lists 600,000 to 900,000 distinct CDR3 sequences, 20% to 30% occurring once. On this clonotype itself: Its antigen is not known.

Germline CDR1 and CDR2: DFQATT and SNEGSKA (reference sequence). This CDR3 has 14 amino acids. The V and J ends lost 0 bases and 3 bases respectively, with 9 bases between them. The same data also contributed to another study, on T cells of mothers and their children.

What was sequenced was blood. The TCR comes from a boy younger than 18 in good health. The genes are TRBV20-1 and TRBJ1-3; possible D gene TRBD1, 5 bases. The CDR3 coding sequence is TGCAGTGCTAGAGATTGGGGGTTTGGAAACACCATATATTTT. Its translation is CSARDWGFGNTIYF.